Shown below are 3 T cell receptor beta chains from a single sample sequenced in a study of PD-1 blockade in classical Hodgkin lymphoma. The sample's time point: cycle 4 day 1 (C4D1), after less than seven weeks of nivolumab. Each and every patient relapsed after autologous stem cell transplantation, and patients got differing brentuximab vedotin exposure. Using immunoSEQ multiplex PCR, the repertoire was profiled, and TCRdb retains in-frame clones only, with some absent. Of tens of thousands of clones listed, 77% are singletons. Source: peripheral blood mononuclear cells (PBMCs), taken before the fourth cycle of nivolumab. Receptors originate from a human donor with classical Hodgkin lymphoma.

The chain has TRBV6-5 and TRBJ2-7, with a weak D call TRBD1 (5 bases). CDR3 length equals 15 residues. Germline V gene sequence: CDR1 MNHEY, CDR2 SVGAGI. The germline V and J ends were trimmed by 0 bases and 0 bases, with 9 bases remaining between them. CDR3 protein: CASSYSGQSSYEQYF. In DNA form, the CDR3 reads TGTGCCAGCAGTTACTCGGGGCAGAGCTCCTACGAGCAGTACTTC.

This rearrangement joins TRBV5-8 to TRBJ2-5, with TRBD2 identical over 7 bases. This CDR3 contains 15 residues. CDR1 and CDR2 from the germline V gene are SGHTS and YDEGEE. With 0 bases clipped from V and 10 bases from J, the junction kept 12 bases outside the gene matches. CDR3: CASSLAGLTGGSQYF. CDR3 nucleotides: TGTGCCAGCAGCTTGGCGGGACTGACCGGGGGGAGCCAGTACTTC.

The rearrangement links TRBV6-6 to TRBJ1-4, with no clear D. This CDR3 comprises 11 residues. Germline assignment: CDR1 MNHNY and CDR2 SVGAGI (reference sequence). Trimming took off 3 bases at V and 11 bases at J, with 7 bases between the two ends. The CDR3 region has the DNA TGTGCCAGCAGTTATGGGGTTAAACTGTTTTTT. This translates into CASSYGVKLFF.